Included here is one T cell receptor beta chain sequence, with context. The target antigen is unknown. Primers included in the PCR were 60 Vbeta and 13 Jbeta primers. Method: immunoSEQ multiplex PCR; TCRdb's copy keeps in-frame clones and lacks some. The sample holds 150,000 to 200,000 clones, about three quarters seen once. The sample comes from a study of cytomegalovirus exposure and HLA in healthy donors. The CDR3 covers 13 residues. Looked up from germline, CDR1 is SGHAT and CDR2 is FQDESV (reference sequence). Trimming took off 1 base at V and 4 bases at J, with 5 bases between the two ends. Study findings and constraints: Being indistinguishable, some V segments were excluded, TRBV6-2 and TRBV6-3 among them. Reportedly, cytomegalovirus status was diagnosed with high sensitivity and specificity.

V usage is TRBV11-1 and J usage is TRBJ2-1; D not certain. The sequence came from a woman aged 40 to 50 in good health and CMV-seronegative. The specimen was PBMCs. Written as DNA, the CDR3 is TGTGCCAGCAGCTTAGACCAGTACAATGAGCAGTTCTTC. It translates to CASSLDQYNEQFF.